The rows below give T cell receptor beta chains drawn from one sample of a study of blood T cell repertoires in COVID-19. Sequencing was performed with immunoSEQ multiplex PCR; in TCRdb, only in-frame clones are kept and a portion is missing. The sample lists a few hundred thousand clones; roughly 90% were seen once. Sequences were obtained from peripheral blood. These receptors were collected from a man aged 35 to 55 with acute or convalescent COVID-19. Each CDR3 is given with its conserved first and last residue. The D gene is left open where the match is weak. Not every row has a clone size; where given, it reads once, few, many or a size class.

CDR3nt: TGTGCCAGCACCAGGTGGCTAGCGGGGGAGAACACCGGGGAGCTGTTTTTT
CDR3aa: CASTRWLAGENTGELFF
j_gene: TRBJ2-2
d_gene: NA
v_gene: TRBV21-1
abundance: NA

CDR3nt: TGTGCCAGCAGGCCAGGTCTTGAGAGGGGGCTTCGAGAGACCCAGTACTTC
CDR3aa: CASRPGLERGLRETQYF
j_gene: TRBJ2-5
d_gene: TRBD1
v_gene: TRBV28
abundance: NA

CDR3nt: TGCAGCGTTGAAGATAGCATGAATAACTATGGCTACACCTTC
CDR3aa: CSVEDSMNNYGYTF
j_gene: TRBJ1-2
d_gene: NA
v_gene: TRBV29-1
abundance: NA

CDR3nt: TGTGCCAGCAGTCAAACCGCAGGGGGAAGCTCCTATAATTCACCCCTCCACTTT
CDR3aa: CASSQTAGGSSYNSPLHF
j_gene: TRBJ1-6
d_gene: TRBD1
v_gene: TRBV28
abundance: NA

CDR3nt: TGTGCCAGCAGCCCTGGTCCGGGGAACACTGAAGCTTTCTTT
CDR3aa: CASSPGPGNTEAFF
j_gene: TRBJ1-1
d_gene: NA
v_gene: TRBV2
abundance: NA

CDR3nt: TGTGCCAGCAGCTTAGCCACATCTCTCGATGAGCAGTTCTTC
CDR3aa: CASSLATSLDEQFF
j_gene: TRBJ2-1
d_gene: NA
v_gene: TRBV7-9
abundance: NA

CDR3nt: TGTGCCAGCACAGCCGGGACAGGGGCCTACGAGCAGTACTTC
CDR3aa: CASTAGTGAYEQYF
j_gene: TRBJ2-7
d_gene: TRBD1
v_gene: TRBV11-1
abundance: NA

CDR3nt: TGTGCCAGCAGCATAGACAGACGGTCGCGCAATTCACCCCTCCACTTT
CDR3aa: CASSIDRRSRNSPLHF
j_gene: TRBJ1-6
d_gene: NA
v_gene: TRBV7-6
abundance: NA

CDR3nt: TGTGCCAGCAGTGACTCGAGGTTTGGAGCGTTCAATGAGCAGTTCTTC
CDR3aa: CASSDSRFGAFNEQFF
j_gene: TRBJ2-1
d_gene: NA
v_gene: TRBV6-4
abundance: NA

CDR3nt: TGTGCCAGCAGCTTAGCTGGTCGCAGGGACAATCAGCCCCAGCATTTT
CDR3aa: CASSLAGRRDNQPQHF
j_gene: TRBJ1-5
d_gene: NA
v_gene: TRBV7-2
abundance: NA

CDR3nt: TGTGCCAGCACTAGAGGGGGGGCATACTACGAGCAGTACTTC
CDR3aa: CASTRGGAYYEQYF
j_gene: TRBJ2-7
d_gene: NA
v_gene: TRBV2
abundance: NA

CDR3nt: TGTGCCAGCAGTGTCCGGGACTATGGCTACACCTTC
CDR3aa: CASSVRDYGYTF
j_gene: TRBJ1-2
d_gene: NA
v_gene: TRBV2
abundance: NA

CDR3nt: TGTGCCAGCAGTTCCCTGACAGGGGGGCGCCAAGAGACCCAGTACTTC
CDR3aa: CASSSLTGGRQETQYF
j_gene: TRBJ2-5
d_gene: TRBD1
v_gene: TRBV28
abundance: NA

CDR3nt: TGTGCCAGCAGCATCGGGGGACAGGACCTTAATGAAAAACTGTTTTTT
CDR3aa: CASSIGGQDLNEKLFF
j_gene: TRBJ1-4
d_gene: NA
v_gene: TRBV21-1
abundance: once

CDR3nt: TGTGCCAGCAGCTTAGGGACAGCCGTAACAGAGCAGTACTTC
CDR3aa: CASSLGTAVTEQYF
j_gene: TRBJ2-7
d_gene: NA
v_gene: TRBV7-2
abundance: NA

CDR3nt: TGTGCCTGGAGTCAGGGTTCCACAGATACGCAGTATTTT
CDR3aa: CAWSQGSTDTQYF
j_gene: TRBJ2-3
d_gene: NA
v_gene: TRBV30
abundance: NA

CDR3nt: TGTGCCAGCAGCCTCCCGGGACAGGGGGCAAATGAGCAGTTCTTC
CDR3aa: CASSLPGQGANEQFF
j_gene: TRBJ2-1
d_gene: TRBD1
v_gene: TRBV5-5
abundance: NA

CDR3nt: TGCGCCAGCAGCCTGACAGGGACAAACACTGAAGCTTTCTTT
CDR3aa: CASSLTGTNTEAFF
j_gene: TRBJ1-1
d_gene: TRBD1
v_gene: TRBV5-1
abundance: NA

CDR3nt: TGTGCCAGCAGTGAGTCCCCTACAGGGTCGGGTCAGCCCCAGCATTTT
CDR3aa: CASSESPTGSGQPQHF
j_gene: TRBJ1-5
d_gene: NA
v_gene: TRBV6-1
abundance: NA

CDR3nt: TGTGCCAGCAGGGGGACAGGGGGCATCTCTGAAGCTTTCTTT
CDR3aa: CASRGTGGISEAFF
j_gene: TRBJ1-1
d_gene: TRBD1
v_gene: TRBV5-4
abundance: NA

CDR3nt: TGTGCCAGCAGGACTAGCGAAAACACCAATGAGCAGTTCTTC
CDR3aa: CASRTSENTNEQFF
j_gene: TRBJ2-1
d_gene: TRBD2
v_gene: TRBV2
abundance: once

CDR3nt: TGTGCCAGCAGCCGGACTAGCTTGGAGACCCAGTACTTC
CDR3aa: CASSRTSLETQYF
j_gene: TRBJ2-5
d_gene: TRBD2
v_gene: TRBV7-6
abundance: NA

CDR3nt: TGTGCCAGCAGCTTACTAGCGAACGGGAATTCACCCCTCCACTTT
CDR3aa: CASSLLANGNSPLHF
j_gene: TRBJ1-6
d_gene: NA
v_gene: TRBV7-9
abundance: NA

CDR3nt: TGTGCCAGCAGTTCATATCAGCCCCAGCATTTT
CDR3aa: CASSSYQPQHF
j_gene: TRBJ1-5
d_gene: NA
v_gene: TRBV28
abundance: NA

CDR3nt: TGTGCCAGCAGTTACTCCTACAGGGGAACGGGGAGTCTACCCCCTGGGCCTATTTACAATGAGCAGTTCTTC
CDR3aa: CASSYSYRGTGSLPPGPIYNEQFF
j_gene: TRBJ2-1
d_gene: TRBD1
v_gene: TRBV6-8
abundance: NA

CDR3nt: TGTGCCAGCAGGGGACAGGGGACCTACGAGCAGTACTTC
CDR3aa: CASRGQGTYEQYF
j_gene: TRBJ2-7
d_gene: TRBD1
v_gene: TRBV14
abundance: NA

CDR3nt: TGTGCCAGCAGCTTGACCGGGACTTCGGAAACCACCGGGGAGCTGTTTTTT
CDR3aa: CASSLTGTSETTGELFF
j_gene: TRBJ2-2
d_gene: NA
v_gene: TRBV5-8
abundance: NA

CDR3nt: TGTGCCAGCAGTTTATCTTTACGGGAGGGCTTGAATGAGCAGTTCTTC
CDR3aa: CASSLSLREGLNEQFF
j_gene: TRBJ2-1
d_gene: TRBD2
v_gene: TRBV27
abundance: NA

CDR3nt: TGTGCCAGCAGCTTAGGACAGGGACCAGGGGAAAAACTGTTTTTT
CDR3aa: CASSLGQGPGEKLFF
j_gene: TRBJ1-4
d_gene: TRBD1
v_gene: TRBV7-2
abundance: NA

CDR3nt: TGTGCCTGGAGTAAAAGGTGGGACACCTCCTACGAGCAGTACTTC
CDR3aa: CAWSKRWDTSYEQYF
j_gene: TRBJ2-7
d_gene: NA
v_gene: TRBV30
abundance: NA

CDR3nt: TGTGCTAGCAGCCGTGCTGGGGGGACTAGAGGCGATGAGCAGTTCTTC
CDR3aa: CASSRAGGTRGDEQFF
j_gene: TRBJ2-1
d_gene: TRBD2
v_gene: TRBV7-7
abundance: NA

CDR3nt: TGTGCCAGCAGCTGGGGACAGGGATTGAGTGAGCAGTACTTC
CDR3aa: CASSWGQGLSEQYF
j_gene: TRBJ2-7
d_gene: TRBD1
v_gene: TRBV7-2
abundance: NA

CDR3nt: TGTGCCAGCAGTTTTAGGGGGACAGATACGCAGTATTTT
CDR3aa: CASSFRGTDTQYF
j_gene: TRBJ2-3
d_gene: NA
v_gene: TRBV27
abundance: NA

CDR3nt: TGTGCCAGCAGCTTAGTGTCGGGAGCAACTAATGAAAAACTGTTTTTT
CDR3aa: CASSLVSGATNEKLFF
j_gene: TRBJ1-4
d_gene: NA
v_gene: TRBV7-9
abundance: NA

CDR3nt: TGTGCCAGCAGCTCCCAGAGCGGGAGACTCAAAAGTGAGCAGTTCTTC
CDR3aa: CASSSQSGRLKSEQFF
j_gene: TRBJ2-1
d_gene: TRBD2
v_gene: TRBV7-9
abundance: NA

CDR3nt: TGTGCCAGCAGCGTAAACCGGGAGGGGGCGATCACTGAAGCTTTCTTT
CDR3aa: CASSVNREGAITEAFF
j_gene: TRBJ1-1
d_gene: TRBD1
v_gene: TRBV2
abundance: NA

CDR3nt: TGCAGCGTTGAAGAACTTCGGAGGACAGGGTTTTACACCTTC
CDR3aa: CSVEELRRTGFYTF
j_gene: TRBJ1-2
d_gene: TRBD1
v_gene: TRBV29-1
abundance: NA

CDR3nt: TGTGCCAGCAGTGAATCCGAGTTCTATAGCAATCAGCCCCAGCATTTT
CDR3aa: CASSESEFYSNQPQHF
j_gene: TRBJ1-5
d_gene: NA
v_gene: TRBV2
abundance: NA

CDR3nt: TGTGCCAGTAGTACCGGGACGGACTATAACTATGGCTACACCTTC
CDR3aa: CASSTGTDYNYGYTF
j_gene: TRBJ1-2
d_gene: NA
v_gene: TRBV19
abundance: NA

CDR3nt: TGTGCCAGCAGCCAATTCATACTCCCAGGGGTGTATAAGTATGGCTACACCTTC
CDR3aa: CASSQFILPGVYKYGYTF
j_gene: TRBJ1-2
d_gene: NA
v_gene: TRBV9
abundance: NA

CDR3nt: TGTGCCAGTAGTCTCATGGTGGCTCAGCCCCAGCATTTT
CDR3aa: CASSLMVAQPQHF
j_gene: TRBJ1-5
d_gene: NA
v_gene: TRBV19
abundance: NA

CDR3nt: TGTGCCAGCAGCCGACTGGGTTATAGGACAGGGGGTGCCTACGAGCAGTACTTC
CDR3aa: CASSRLGYRTGGAYEQYF
j_gene: TRBJ2-7
d_gene: TRBD1
v_gene: TRBV6-6
abundance: few

CDR3nt: TGCGCCAGCAGCATGGGAGACAGGGGAGGCAATCAGCCCCAGCATTTT
CDR3aa: CASSMGDRGGNQPQHF
j_gene: TRBJ1-5
d_gene: TRBD1
v_gene: TRBV5-1
abundance: NA

CDR3nt: TGTGCCAGCAGCTTAGAGGGGGGAAACTATGGCTACACCTTC
CDR3aa: CASSLEGGNYGYTF
j_gene: TRBJ1-2
d_gene: NA
v_gene: TRBV11-3
abundance: few

CDR3nt: TGTGCCAGCTCACTACTGACAACGGCATACAATGAGCAGTTCTTC
CDR3aa: CASSLLTTAYNEQFF
j_gene: TRBJ2-1
d_gene: NA
v_gene: TRBV18
abundance: NA

CDR3nt: TGTGCCAGCAGCCGGGACAGCCTGTACCTCCACTTT
CDR3aa: CASSRDSLYLHF
j_gene: TRBJ1-6
d_gene: TRBD1
v_gene: TRBV11-2
abundance: NA